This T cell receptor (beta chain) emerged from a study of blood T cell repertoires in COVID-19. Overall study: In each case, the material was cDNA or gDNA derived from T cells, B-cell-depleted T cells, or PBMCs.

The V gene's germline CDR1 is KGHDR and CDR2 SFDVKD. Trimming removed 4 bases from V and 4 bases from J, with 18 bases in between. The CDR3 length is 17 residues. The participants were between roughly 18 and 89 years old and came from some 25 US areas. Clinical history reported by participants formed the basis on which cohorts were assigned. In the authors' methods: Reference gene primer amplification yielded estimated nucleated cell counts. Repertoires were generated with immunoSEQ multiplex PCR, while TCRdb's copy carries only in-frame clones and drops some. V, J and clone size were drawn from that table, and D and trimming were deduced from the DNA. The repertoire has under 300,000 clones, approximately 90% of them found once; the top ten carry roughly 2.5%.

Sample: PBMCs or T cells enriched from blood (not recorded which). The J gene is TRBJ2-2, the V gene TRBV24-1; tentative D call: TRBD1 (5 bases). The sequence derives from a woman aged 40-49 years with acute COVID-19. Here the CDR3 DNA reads TGTGCCACCAGTGACAAACCCGGCAGGGCAAGCACCGGGGAGCTGTTTTTT. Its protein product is CATSDKPGRASTGELFF.